This record looks at one TCR beta chain sequence and its context. The sample holds one count of this clone. This clone's antigen is unknown. The record has no base qualities; no much larger clone is one base away. In the germline V gene (reference sequence), CDR1 corresponds to MNHNY and CDR2 to SVGAGI. Cut back by 5 bases and 2 bases, the V and J ends lie 10 bases apart. The CDR3 holds 13 amino acids from the cysteine to the phenylalanine. Only CDR3 DNA remains: 39 bases, in frame from the first base. This sample is drawn from a study of shared clonotypes between healthy human individuals (dated by TCRdb to the early 2020s). General notes on the study: A couple of women and a few men aged 18 to 49 years were included in the cohort. For each donor, CD4 naive and CD4 memory were each given three plates, CD8 naive was given two plates, and CD8 memory was given one plate. To estimate repertoire size and how much clonotype sharing occurs between individuals, the study deeply sequenced the blood TCR repertoires of several healthy adults. Different laboratories and diverse techniques were used to prepare libraries and sequence TCR repertoires, to increase sequencing depth and limit assay-specific biases. Leukapheresis yielded between about 0.9 and 9 billion PBMCs per donor.

Study-wide conclusions, independent of this receptor: The genetic and exposure-history diversity represented was limited by the small number of donors. Sampling was restricted to blood, and TCR repertoires in tissues likely differ from the TCR repertoires found in blood. Compared with non-shared clonotypes, the clonotypes found in all four sorted-subset donors had higher generation probabilities. Pairwise subsampling indicated that sequencing depth was expected to affect the degree of clonotype sharing among donors. When a few donors were compared, the shared fraction of clonotypes was about 5.2% for naive CD4, about 4% for naive CD8, 2.3% for memory CD4, and less than 0.5% for memory CD8. Larger estimated clonotype richness was generally found for naive subsets than for memory subsets. Even with the large sequencing depth, rarefaction of the sorted-subset datasets indicated that sequencing was incomplete.

The donors were healthy, HIV-negative adults with no recently reported acute infections or vaccinations. Only Caucasian adults living in Nashville, Tennessee, USA were represented among the donors. CD4+ T cells were enriched by magnetic negative selection; naive cells were then positively selected on CD45RA, and the negative fraction formed the memory subset. Blood was obtained by leukapheresis, after which PBMCs were separated by Ficoll-Histopaque density gradient centrifugation and cryopreserved in liquid nitrogen vapor phase. Analytical flow cytometry was used to check the purity and quantity of every magnetically sorted T cell population. Each sorted fraction had its genomic DNA isolated and then quantified by UV absorbance on a Nanodrop 2000c. Using the deep immunoSEQ assay, TCR CDR3 regions were amplified from genomic DNA by multiplex PCR. Extracted genomic DNA from each cell subset was spread evenly across all wells of several immunoSEQ 96-well plates, with each plate serving as a replicate. For sorted subsets, each replicate PCR was loaded with 150 to 250 ng genomic DNA, equivalent to 25,000 to 30,000 T cell genomes. Purified libraries were measured with a Qubit 3.0 fluorometer, size-checked on a Bioanalyzer 2100, and measured again with the KAPA Library Quantification kit. Each immunoSEQ 96-well plate was sequenced on its own single-read 150-cycle Illumina NextSeq 550 flow cell. The published analysis was carried out like this. Because only junctional sequences without quality scores were contained in the immunoSEQ output, filtering matching that applied to full-length reads could not be performed. To assign V/J genes and CDR3, sequences were annotated against IMGT germline references using PyIR, a Python wrapper for IgBLAST v1.9. Reads were filtered out if the reads had weak V/J assignments (E-value above 1e-6), no CDR3, stop codons, out-of-frame junctions, or ambiguous translated residues. V3J clonotypes were defined by identical inferred V gene, J gene, and CDR3 amino acid sequence. Percentage overlap between repertoires was calculated by dividing the number of shared unique clonotypes by the size of the smaller repertoire. Repertoire richness was assessed with RTK rarefaction, the Chao1 estimator, and Recon v2.1 estimates of unobserved clonotypes. For all TCRbeta clonotypes obtained by the gDNA method from a few donors, generation probabilities were computed with OLGA. In TCRdb, the immuneACCESS table is reduced to in-frame sequences with V and J assigned. These tables do not hold every clone; where another copy was compared, an unresolved V gene accounts for under half, and the others remain unexplained. Clone size and V and J calls were adopted from that table, with D and trimming inferred from the DNA. The sample table records about 2.4 million clones; around 90% of these occur just once. The ten largest clones represent over 0.12% of the sample.

The clonotype was recovered from a man aged 18 to 29 in good health. Sequenced: naive CD4+ T cells sorted from blood. Explained via the paper, the cell subset or site label denotes: CD45RA+ positively selected. The chain is encoded by TRBV6-6 joined to TRBJ2-7; the D gene cannot be resolved beyond TRBD1 or TRBD2, each matching 6 bases. The CDR3 reads as follows: CASSGGTPYEQYF. DNA sequence: TGTGCCAGCAGTGGGGGGACACCCTACGAGCAGTACTTC.